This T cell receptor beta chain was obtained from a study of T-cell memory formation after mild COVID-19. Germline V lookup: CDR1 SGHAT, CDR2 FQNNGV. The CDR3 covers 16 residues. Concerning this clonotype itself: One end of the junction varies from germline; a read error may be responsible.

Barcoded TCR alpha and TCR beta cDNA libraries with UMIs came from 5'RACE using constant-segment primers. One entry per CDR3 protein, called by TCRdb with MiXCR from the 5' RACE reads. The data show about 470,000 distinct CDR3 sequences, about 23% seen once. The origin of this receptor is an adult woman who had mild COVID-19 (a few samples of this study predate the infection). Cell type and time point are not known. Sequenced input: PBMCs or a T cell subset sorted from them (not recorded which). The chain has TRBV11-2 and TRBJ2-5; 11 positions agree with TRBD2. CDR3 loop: CASSRSGTSGRETKYF. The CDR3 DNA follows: TGTGCCAGCAGCAGGTCCGGGACTAGCGGTCGAGAGACCAAGTACTTC.